Listed below are T cell receptor beta chains from one sample, sequenced in a study of Ad26.COV2.S vaccination and SARS-CoV-2 variants. Profiled with immunoSEQ multiplex PCR; TCRdb holds only in-frame clones, not every one. The sample carries about 460,000 clones, 80% to 90% recorded once. The sequencing here drew on peripheral blood, taken in a trial of Ad26.COV2.S vaccine versus placebo. Receptor source: a person aged 18-60 years who received the Ad26.COV2.S COVID-19 vaccine or a placebo. Both conserved end residues are part of each CDR3. The D gene is left open where the match is weak. Not all rows give a size; the values are once, few, many and, for expanded clones, a class.

CDR3aa	CDR3nt	j_gene	v_gene	d_gene	len	abundance
CSVEEWSRTSGNEQFF	TGCAGCGTTGAGGAATGGTCCCGGACTAGCGGTAATGAGCAGTTCTTC	TRBJ2-1	TRBV29-1	TRBD2	16	-
CASSTGQNYEQYF	TGTGCCAGCAGCACGGGACAGAACTACGAGCAGTACTTC	TRBJ2-7	TRBV11-3	TRBD1	13	-
CASSQDGGYPNEQFF	TGCGCCAGCAGCCAAGATGGAGGGTACCCTAATGAGCAGTTCTTC	TRBJ2-1	TRBV4-1	-	15	-
CASKQSSTDTQYF	TGTGCCAGCAAACAGAGTAGCACAGATACGCAGTATTTT	TRBJ2-3	TRBV27	-	13	-
CASSLVWGPSYEQYF	TGCGCCAGCAGCTTGGTCTGGGGACCTTCCTACGAGCAGTACTTC	TRBJ2-7	TRBV5-1	-	15	many
CSVVALPLNYGYTF	TGCAGCGTAGTCGCTTTACCGTTAAACTATGGCTACACCTTC	TRBJ1-2	TRBV29-1	-	14	-
CASSLETTGVGTEAFF	TGTGCCAGCAGCTTAGAGACCACAGGGGTGGGTACTGAAGCTTTCTTT	TRBJ1-1	TRBV7-8	TRBD1	16	-
CASSLLGHEKLFF	TGTGCCAGCAGTTTGCTGGGGCATGAAAAACTGTTTTTT	TRBJ1-4	TRBV12-3/TRBV12-4	-	13	-
CASIAVTGVEGTEAFF	TGTGCCAGTATCGCCGTGACAGGGGTTGAAGGGACTGAAGCTTTCTTT	TRBJ1-1	TRBV19	TRBD1	16	-
CASTRQGLNTEAFF	TGTGCCAGCACCAGACAGGGGCTGAACACTGAAGCTTTCTTT	TRBJ1-1	TRBV6-5	TRBD1	14	-
CASSQASGNTIYF	TGTGCCAGCAGCCAAGCGTCCGGAAACACCATATATTTT	TRBJ1-3	TRBV14	-	13	-
CASSLDPRQGAREQYF	TGTGCCAGCAGTTTAGACCCGAGACAGGGGGCTAGAGAGCAGTACTTC	TRBJ2-7	TRBV27	TRBD1	16	-
CASSYRGDSSGGYNEQFF	TGTGCCAGCAGCTATCGTGGGGACTCCAGTGGGGGATACAATGAGCAGTTCTTC	TRBJ2-1	TRBV7-2	-	18	-
CASSPNFQETQYF	TGTGCCAGCAGCCCGAACTTCCAAGAGACCCAGTACTTC	TRBJ2-5	TRBV9	-	13	-
CASSYSRQNYGYTF	TGTGCCAGCAGTTACTCGCGGCAAAACTATGGCTACACCTTC	TRBJ1-2	TRBV6-5	-	14	-
CASSLARGGGGSGELFF	TGTGCCAGCAGCTTAGCGAGAGGCGGGGGAGGTTCCGGGGAGCTGTTTTTT	TRBJ2-2	TRBV7-6	TRBD2	17	-
CASSLSPLDGYTF	TGTGCCAGCAGCTTATCCCCACTGGATGGCTACACCTTC	TRBJ1-2	TRBV7-9	-	13	-
CASSTPPASYNEQFF	TGTGCCAGCAGCACCCCCCCAGCCTCCTACAATGAGCAGTTCTTC	TRBJ2-1	TRBV28	-	15	-
CASSVAPGPGNEQFF	TGTGCCAGCAGTGTGGCTCCGGGCCCCGGCAATGAGCAGTTCTTC	TRBJ2-1	TRBV2	-	15	-
CASRRRQDNEKLFF	TGTGCCAGCCGACGAAGACAGGATAATGAAAAACTGTTTTTT	TRBJ1-4	TRBV2	-	14	-
CASSRTGSGEQFF	TGTGCCAGCAGCAGGACTGGGTCAGGTGAGCAGTTCTTC	TRBJ2-1	TRBV7-3	-	13	-
CASSTGLAGVETQYF	TGTGCCAGCAGCACGGGACTAGCGGGGGTGGAGACCCAGTACTTC	TRBJ2-5	TRBV7-2	TRBD2	15	-
CASRAQEGRGSPLHF	TGTGCCAGCAGGGCCCAGGAGGGGCGAGGGTCACCCCTCCACTTT	TRBJ1-6	TRBV6-5	-	15	-
CASRVEGVLTDTQYF	TGTGCCAGCAGGGTGGAAGGGGTACTTACAGATACGCAGTATTTT	TRBJ2-3	TRBV25-1	-	15	-
CASSEYGGRAGQFF	TGTGCCAGCAGTGAATACGGGGGCCGGGCAGGGCAGTTCTTC	TRBJ2-1	TRBV25-1	-	14	-
CASSLVGYRYEQYF	TGTGCCAGCAGCTTGGTAGGCTACCGCTACGAGCAGTACTTC	TRBJ2-7	TRBV11-1	-	14	few
CASSQDTRREETQYF	TGTGCCAGCAGCCAAGATACTAGGAGGGAGGAGACCCAGTACTTC	TRBJ2-5	TRBV3-1/TRBV3-2	-	15	-
CASSNRGPNTDTQYF	TGTGCCAGCAGCAACAGGGGACCTAACACAGATACGCAGTATTTT	TRBJ2-3	TRBV7-9	TRBD1	15	-
CASSLRQVSLYGYTF	TGTGCCAGCAGCCTGCGACAGGTCTCCCTCTATGGCTACACCTTC	TRBJ1-2	TRBV5-6	-	15	-
CASSVSAGHGYTF	TGTGCCAGCAGTGTTTCCGCGGGTCATGGCTACACCTTC	TRBJ1-2	TRBV9	-	13	-
CASSQGTVPGDTQYF	TGCGCCAGCAGCCAAGGGACGGTCCCTGGGGATACGCAGTATTTT	TRBJ2-3	TRBV4-1	-	15	-
CASSPTEFSGNTIYF	TGTGCCAGCTCACCAACCGAATTTTCTGGAAACACCATATATTTT	TRBJ1-3	TRBV18	-	15	-
CACLFSTPHDGYTF	TGTGCCTGTTTATTTTCCACACCCCATGATGGCTACACCTTC	TRBJ1-2	TRBV30	-	14	-
CASSRDNYEQYF	TGTGCCAGCAGCCGAGACAACTACGAGCAGTACTTC	TRBJ2-7	TRBV2	-	12	-
CAISAPGLTETQYF	TGTGCCATCAGTGCGCCGGGACTTACGGAGACCCAGTACTTC	TRBJ2-5	TRBV10-3	-	14	-
CASSSSGDSAKNIQYF	TGTGCCAGCAGTTCCAGCGGGGACTCTGCCAAAAACATTCAGTACTTC	TRBJ2-4	TRBV6-5	TRBD2	16	-
CASSFSLGTYEQYF	TGTGCCAGCAGCTTTTCTCTGGGAACCTACGAGCAGTACTTC	TRBJ2-7	TRBV11-2	-	14	-
CAWSGEELVVTGELFF	TGTGCCTGGAGTGGTGAGGAATTGGTCGTTACCGGGGAGCTGTTTTTT	TRBJ2-2	TRBV30	-	16	-
CASSRKPRTSGGYTGELFF	TGTGCCAGCAGCAGAAAGCCTCGGACTAGCGGGGGATACACCGGGGAGCTGTTTTTT	TRBJ2-2	TRBV7-2	TRBD2	19	-
CASSSNVWDRGTQMNTEAFF	TGTGCCAGCAGTTCGAACGTTTGGGACAGGGGCACCCAAATGAACACTGAAGCTTTCTTT	TRBJ1-1	TRBV28	TRBD1	20	-
CSALQDSYNEQFF	TGCAGCGCGCTCCAGGACTCCTACAATGAGCAGTTCTTC	TRBJ2-1	TRBV29-1	-	13	-
CASSRATTNEKLFF	TGTGCCAGCAGCCGGGCCACAACTAATGAAAAACTGTTTTTT	TRBJ1-4	TRBV7-4	-	14	-
CASSRATGPTIYF	TGTGCCAGCAGTCGAGCGACAGGGCCCACCATATATTTT	TRBJ1-3	TRBV6-5	TRBD1	13	-
CSVEAAGNTEAFF	TGCAGCGTTGAAGCCGCTGGGAACACTGAAGCTTTCTTT	TRBJ1-1	TRBV29-1	-	13	-
CASSESPQVKQFF	TGCGCCAGCAGTGAGTCGCCCCAGGTGAAGCAGTTCTTC	TRBJ2-1	TRBV10-1	-	13	-
CAISDHGTRRQDTQYF	TGTGCCATCAGTGACCACGGGACTAGACGGCAAGATACGCAGTATTTT	TRBJ2-3	TRBV10-3	TRBD2	16	-
CATSETLGGGYTF	TGTGCCACCAGTGAAACTCTAGGGGGTGGCTACACCTTC	TRBJ1-2	TRBV24-1	-	13	-
CASSLTGAWSGNTIYF	TGTGCCAGCAGTCTGACCGGGGCCTGGTCTGGAAACACCATATATTTT	TRBJ1-3	TRBV27	-	16	once
CASSLRGEVRDRERLNEQFF	TGTGCCAGCAGCTTACGAGGGGAGGTTCGGGACAGGGAGCGCCTCAATGAGCAGTTCTTC	TRBJ2-1	TRBV13	TRBD1	20	-
CASSSSQTRGDEAFF	TGTGCCAGCAGCTCTAGCCAAACGAGAGGGGATGAAGCTTTCTTT	TRBJ1-1	TRBV7-2	-	15	-
CAINGGADYGYTF	TGTGCCATCAACGGGGGGGCGGACTATGGCTACACCTTC	TRBJ1-2	TRBV10-3	-	13	-
CASSQVGYGAFF	TGTGCCAGCAGCCAAGTCGGATACGGAGCTTTCTTT	TRBJ1-1	TRBV14	-	12	-